Sample share makes the clone carrying this TCR beta chain medium-sized. Per germline, CDR1 SNHLY and CDR2 FYNNEI. With 5 bases clipped from V and 0 bases from J, the junction kept 3 bases outside the gene matches. There are 15 residues in the CDR3. The authors processed graft tissue to release intraepithelial and lamina propria lymphocytes. The data stem from a study of graft-versus-host responses after intestinal transplantation. Profiling relied on immunoSEQ multiplex PCR, and the TCRdb table lists in-frame clones only, not all of them. The sample lists about 14,000 clones, about three fifths occurring once.

The sample in question was ileum tissue, obtained 524 days after transplant. This rearrangement joins TRBV2 to TRBJ2-1, with 8 bases identical to TRBD2. The clonotype comes from a human patient who received an intestinal transplant, so some T cells may come from the graft donor. CDR3 coding DNA: TGTGCCAGCAGTAGGAGCGGGGGCTCCTACAATGAGCAGTTCTTC. The encoded protein is CASSRSGGSYNEQFF.